These T cell receptor beta chains were read from a single sample in a study of T cells expressing NK-cell markers. TCRdb reprocessed the 5' RACE reads and stores each CDR3 protein as one record, lacking DNA. The sample table sets out approximately 550,000 distinct CDR3 sequences. Sequenced input: blood T cells: a sorted CD56 or NKG2C T cell subset, CD4+ or CD8+ T cells, or bulk PBMC T cells (not recorded which). The receptors come from a man aged 18 to 29 in good health. The CDR3 runs from the conserved cysteine through the conserved F or W.

TRBV12-3/TRBV12-4	TRBJ2-3	CASSFGGDYTQYF
TRBV29-1	TRBJ2-2	CSVHQAGELFF
TRBV10-3	TRBJ2-7	CAISESLEGEQYF
TRBV19	TRBJ2-5	CASSIGTGVEETQYF
TRBV25-1	TRBJ2-1	CASSEASGIYNEQFF
TRBV2	TRBJ1-5	CASSGGRRLQPQHF
TRBV21-1	TRBJ1-2	CASSKAEGNGYTF
TRBV29-1	TRBJ2-4	CSVLGEGLDIQYF
TRBV7-2	TRBJ2-1	CASSSGGGTRTMSLFF
TRBV4-1	TRBJ2-1	CASSQEVGRQFF
TRBV6-5	TRBJ1-2	CASTTGNYGYTF
TRBV4-1	TRBJ1-5	CASSQSDRGSQPQHF
TRBV5-1	TRBJ2-5	CASSPAGREETQYF
TRBV7-3	TRBJ2-6	CASSFPSGSGANVLTF
TRBV20-1	TRBJ2-3	CSASGYPSEQTGDTQYF
TRBV27	TRBJ2-7	CASSFFLGYSYEQYF
TRBV29-1	TRBJ2-2	CSVGLIRTGNTGELFF
TRBV20-1	TRBJ1-3	CSAIAPLSGNTIYF
TRBV5-5	TRBJ2-6	CASSLAWSLGAGANVLTF
TRBV29-1	TRBJ1-2	CSAEDRVNGYTF
TRBV9	TRBJ2-4	CASSESGTQNIQYF
TRBV12-3/TRBV12-4	TRBJ2-7	CASSFVAGPYELYF
TRBV2	TRBJ1-5	CASRTGQGVNQPQHF
TRBV30	TRBJ2-2	CARGTDNTGELFF
TRBV10-3	TRBJ2-6	CAISEASGVGANVLTF
TRBV21-1	TRBJ2-6	CASSKPPLSSGANVLTF
TRBV20-1	TRBJ2-5	CSATRQGWETQYF
TRBV27	TRBJ2-1	CASRDPRDPRYNEQFF
TRBV7-6	TRBJ1-1	CASSLGGSGRLNTEAFF
TRBV12-3/TRBV12-4	TRBJ2-3	CASRADRAKYTDTQYF
TRBV12-5	TRBJ2-3	CASGPARRHTDTQYF
TRBV15	TRBJ2-3	CATSRRELAGVGTDTQYF
TRBV27	TRBJ1-2	CASSFSGGGYTF
TRBV27	TRBJ2-2	CASSFIAGRFGELFF
TRBV20-1	TRBJ2-7	CSARDPRLADYEQYF
TRBV18	TRBJ2-5	CASSPRDSSETQYF